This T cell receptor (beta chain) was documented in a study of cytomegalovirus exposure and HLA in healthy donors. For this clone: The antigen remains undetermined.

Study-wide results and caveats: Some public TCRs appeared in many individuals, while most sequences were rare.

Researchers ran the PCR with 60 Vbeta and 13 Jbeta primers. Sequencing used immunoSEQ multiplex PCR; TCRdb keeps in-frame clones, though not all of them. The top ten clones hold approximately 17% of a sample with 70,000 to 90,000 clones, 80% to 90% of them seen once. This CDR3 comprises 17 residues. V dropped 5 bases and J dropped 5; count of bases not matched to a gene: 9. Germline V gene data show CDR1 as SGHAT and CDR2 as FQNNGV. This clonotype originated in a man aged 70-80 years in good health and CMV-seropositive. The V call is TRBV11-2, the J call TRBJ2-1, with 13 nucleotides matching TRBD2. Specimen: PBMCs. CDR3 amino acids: CASSLTLLAGGHNEQFF. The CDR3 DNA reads TGTGCCAGCAGCCTAACGTTACTAGCGGGGGGGCACAATGAGCAGTTCTTC.